A single sample gave rise to the 2 T cell receptor beta chains below, sequenced in a study of blood T cells in healthy people across ages. Using a J-beta primer mix together with a sample-barcoded 5' primer, a second PCR was run for roughly 7 to 12 cycles. Each CDR3 protein gets one entry after TCRdb re-called the 5' RACE reads with MiXCR. Of approximately 800,000 distinct CDR3 sequences detected, nearly 60% appear once; the ten largest clones hold over 20%. The sample taken for sequencing was blood. The origin of the receptors is a man aged 25-45 years in good health.

CDR3 bases: TGTGCCAGCAGCCGAGTGAGGGCGTCCTACAATGAGCAGTTCTTC. Translation: CASSRVRASYNEQFF. The V and J genes are TRBV7-2 and TRBJ2-1; tentative D call: TRBD2 (5 bases). CDR1 is SGHTA, CDR2 FQGNSA, per germline. V was clipped by 5 bases and J by 1 base, with 12 bases between them. The CDR3 is 15 residues long.

The V call is TRBV4-3, the J call TRBJ1-1; the D gene is possibly TRBD1 (6 bases). Germline assignment: CDR1 LGHNA and CDR2 YSLEER. This CDR3 is built from 15 residues. V lost 0 bases to trimming and J lost 2 bases, with 10 bases between them. The DNA of the CDR3 is TGCGCCAGCAGCCAAGATGCAGGGGAAAACACTGAAGCTTTCTTT. Translation: CASSQDAGENTEAFF.